Each of the 7 T cell receptor beta chains below was sequenced from the same sample in a study of technical replicates of blood from a few donors. Sequencing was performed with immunoSEQ multiplex PCR; in TCRdb, only in-frame clones are kept and a portion is missing. The table has 9,500 to 15,000 clones, around 93% seen once. The specimen sequenced was PBMCs. The origin of the receptors is a human donor in good health.

The chain joins TRBV7-9 to TRBJ2-1; TRBD2 aligns across 16 bases. V shed 6 bases, J shed 11 bases, and the junction held 7 bases outside the gene matches. The CDR3 consists of 15 residues. Germline lookup yields CDR1 SEHNR and CDR2 FQNEAQ (reference sequence). The CDR3 region is CASRPPGLAGGKQFF. The CDR3 DNA follows: TGTGCCAGCAGACCTCCGGGACTAGCGGGAGGGAAGCAGTTCTTC.

This clone was seen only a few times. The chain uses TRBV2 and TRBJ2-7; the match to TRBD1 covers 9 bases. Trimming cost V 6 bases and J 3 bases; bases outside gene matches: 12. Germline-derived CDR1 and CDR2 are SNHLY and FYNNEI. The CDR3 is 16 residues long. The CDR3 nucleotides are TGTGCCAGCAGGCGACTACAGGGGGCGCCGAGCTACGAGCAGTACTTC. Translated, it gives CASRRLQGAPSYEQYF.

The genes are TRBV2 and TRBJ1-1; no firm D call. Trimming shortened V by 8 bases and J by 1 base, and 20 bases separated the two germline ends. The germline CDR1 and CDR2 sequences are SNHLY and FYNNEI. The CDR3 has 16 residues. The DNA of the CDR3 is TGTGCCAGCGCCCCATCCGTCGTAGTTGGGAACACTGAAGCTTTCTTT. It encodes CASAPSVVVGNTEAFF. The full variable domain, rest sourced from reference TRBV2 and TRBJ1-1, is EPEVTQTPSHQVTQMGQEVILRCVPISNHLYFYWYRQILGQKVEFLVSFYNNEISEKSEIFDDQFSVERPDGSNFTLKIRSTKLEDSAMYFCASAPSVVVGNTEAFFGQGTRLTVV.

This chain connects TRBV4-1 to TRBJ2-5; 7 nucleotides line up with TRBD2. Germline loops: CDR1 MGHRA, CDR2 YSYEKL. The CDR3 is made up of 14 amino acids. Trimming removed 4 bases from V and 1 base from J; junction bases left unmatched: 3. For the CDR3, the DNA is TGCGCCAGCAGCCCCGGGGGGTCCCAAGAGACCCAGTACTTC. The encoded protein is CASSPGGSQETQYF.

This rearrangement joins TRBV28 to TRBJ2-7, with D uncertain. The CDR3 loop spans 17 amino acids. CDR1 and CDR2 from the germline V gene are MDHEN and SYDVKM. Trimming took off 3 bases at V and 0 bases at J, with 18 bases between the two ends. As DNA, the CDR3 is TGTGCCAGCAGTTTTGGATTGACGGAGACCATCTCCTACGAGCAGTACTTC. It is translated as CASSFGLTETISYEQYF. The full variable domain, completed using reference TRBV28 and TRBJ2-7, is DVKVTQSSRYLVKRTGEKVFLECVQDMDHENMFWYRQDPGLGLRLIYFSYDVKMKEKGDIPEGYSVSREKKERFSLILESASTNQTSMYLCASSFGLTETISYEQYFGPGTRLTVT.

The chain has TRBV27 and TRBJ2-3; 9 bases fit TRBD1. CDR1 and CDR2 from the germline V gene are MNHEY and SMNVEV (reference sequence). Trimming at V came to 3 bases and at J to 4 bases, leaving 5 bases not matched to a gene. This CDR3 contains 15 residues. The CDR3 DNA follows: TGTGCCAGCAGTTTCTATGGGACAGGGTCAGATACGCAGTATTTT. It yields the protein CASSFYGTGSDTQYF.

This chain links TRBV2 with TRBJ2-3, with 8 bases aligning to TRBD1. This CDR3 contains 13 residues. In germline, CDR1 is SNHLY, CDR2 FYNNEI. V shed 5 bases and J 5 bases; nucleotides not matched to a gene: 3. The CDR3: CASSKQGGDTQYF. For the CDR3, the DNA is TGTGCCAGCAGTAAACAGGGGGGAGATACGCAGTATTTT. Complete variable domain (other parts from reference TRBV2 and TRBJ2-3): EPEVTQTPSHQVTQMGQEVILRCVPISNHLYFYWYRQILGQKVEFLVSFYNNEISEKSEIFDDQFSVERPDGSNFTLKIRSTKLEDSAMYFCASSKQGGDTQYFGPGTRLTVL.